The 9 T cell receptor beta chains presented below share a single source sample, sequenced in a study of siplizumab effects on memory and regulatory T cells. Measured with immunoSEQ multiplex PCR; TCRdb has only the in-frame clones, and not every one. The repertoire holds 85,000 to 130,000 clones, with about 91% as singletons. Material: CD4+ T cells sorted from blood. These receptors all come from a human donor in good health. Some clones in this sample may be carry-over from other donors' samples.

This clone was seen just once. The chain is built from TRBV14 and TRBJ2-5; no clear D. Trimming pared 4 bases from V and 2 bases from J, leaving 8 bases between. The CDR3 is 13 residues long. Germline V gene sequence: CDR1 SGHDN, CDR2 FVKESK. As DNA, the CDR3 is TGTGCCAGCAGCCGGTCCTATCAAGAGACCCAGTACTTC. It yields the protein CASSRSYQETQYF. The whole variable domain, remainder taken from reference TRBV14 and TRBJ2-5, is EAGVTQFPSHSVIEKGQTVTLRCDPISGHDNLYWYRRVMGKEIKFLLHFVKESKQDESGMPNNRFLAERTGGTYSTLKVQPAELEDSGVYFCASSRSYQETQYFGPGTRLLVL.

This clone was found many times. V usage is TRBV2 and J usage is TRBJ1-5, with TRBD1 matching over 7 bases. CDR3 length: 14 residues. Germline trimming cut 5 bases from V and 2 bases from J; bases unmatched to any gene: 3. CDR1 and CDR2 from the germline V gene are SNHLY and FYNNEI. CDR3 bases: TGTGCCAGCAGTTCAGACAGGGGCAATCAGCCCCAGCATTTT. Translation: CASSSDRGNQPQHF.

J is TRBJ2-5 and V is TRBV6-1; D remains ambiguous. In germline, CDR1 is MNHNS, CDR2 SASEGT. The CDR3 length is 13 residues. V shed 5 bases and J shed 5 bases, with 12 bases lying between them. CDR3 amino acids: CASSPDPRETQYF. Written as DNA, the CDR3 is TGTGCCAGCAGTCCGGACCCCCGGGAGACCCAGTACTTC.

The rearrangement joins TRBV5-1 to TRBJ2-7; D remains ambiguous. Trimming took 4 bases from V and 3 from J, leaving 5 bases between them. The length of the CDR3 is 11 residues. Germline-derived CDR1 and CDR2 are SGHRS and YFSETQ. The CDR3 DNA is TGCGCCAGCAGCAATAACTACGAGCAGTACTTC. This codes for CASSNNYEQYF. The variable domain in full, completed from reference TRBV5-1 and TRBJ2-7, reads KAGVTQTPRYLIKTRGQQVTLSCSPISGHRSVSWYQQTPGQGLQFLFEYFSETQRNKGNFPGRFSGRQFSNSRSEMNVSTLELGDSALYLCASSNNYEQYFGPGTRLTVT.

In nucleotides, the CDR3 is TGTGCCAGCAGTTATGTTCTGAACACTGAAGCTTTCTTT. Its translation: CASSYVLNTEAFF. The chain joins TRBV6-6 to TRBJ1-1; no definite D call. This CDR3 region has 13 residues. Per germline, CDR1 MNHNY and CDR2 SVGAGI (reference sequence). The V and J ends lost 3 bases and 0 bases respectively, with 5 bases between them.

This chain uses TRBV5-1 with TRBJ2-5; 11 nucleotides line up with TRBD2. CDR1 is SGHRS and CDR2 is YFSETQ in the germline V gene. V lost 3 bases to trimming and J lost 3 bases; unmatched junction nucleotides: 10. The CDR3 spans 17 residues. The chain's CDR3 is CASSYSSGRRGKETQYF. CDR3 nucleotides: TGCGCCAGCAGCTACTCTAGCGGGAGGAGAGGAAAAGAGACCCAGTACTTC.

The chain's CDR3 is CASSVASGRNTDTQYF. The CDR3 nucleotides are TGTGCCAGCAGCGTAGCGAGCGGGAGGAACACAGATACGCAGTATTTT. The chain combines TRBV9 with TRBJ2-3, with TRBD2 matching over 9 bases. The V and J ends lost 0 bases and 2 bases, in that order; junction bases with no gene match: 4. The V gene's germline CDR1 is SGDLS and CDR2 YYNGEE. This CDR3 has 16 residues. Full variable domain (missing parts from reference TRBV9 and TRBJ2-3): DSGVTQTPKHLITATGQRVTLRCSPRSGDLSVYWYQQSLDQGLQFLIQYYNGEERAKGNILERFSAQQFPDLHSELNLSSLELGDSALYFCASSVASGRNTDTQYFGPGTRLTVL.

This sequence joins TRBV5-1 and TRBJ1-4; D is ambiguous. The length of the CDR3 is 15 residues. The V end was cut by 4 bases, the J end by 7 bases, with 17 bases between. Germline CDR1 is SGHRS and CDR2 is YFSETQ. As DNA, the CDR3 is TGCGCCAGCAGCCCAGATAGGCAGGCGGGTGAAAAACTGTTTTTT. Its protein is CASSPDRQAGEKLFF.

The CDR3 region is CASSSGTSGVEGLETQYF. The DNA of the CDR3 is TGTGCCAGCAGCTCTGGGACTAGCGGAGTGGAGGGGTTAGAGACCCAGTACTTC. V gene TRBV11-3 combines with J gene TRBJ2-5; 11 bases are a match to TRBD2. The V segment lost 4 bases and the J segment 4 bases; nucleotides outside the gene matches: 14. The CDR3 consists of 18 residues. In germline, CDR1 is SGHNT, CDR2 YENEEA.